This is a list of T cell receptor beta chains from one sample in a study of long-term antiretroviral therapy in people with HIV. The table came from immunoSEQ multiplex PCR; TCRdb's copy has only in-frame clones and leaves some out. The sample consists of 35,000 to 45,000 clones, roughly four fifths of them appearing once. The specimen was unsorted PBMCs, collected 0.3 years after starting antiretroviral therapy. These receptors originate from a young man with HIV. CDR3s include the opening cysteine and the closing phenylalanine or tryptophan. D genes are given only for firm matches. Only part of the rows carry a size: once, few, many, or a class if the clone is expanded.

TRBJ2-6	TRBV19	NA	NA	CASTHEGAGANVLTF	TGTGCCAGTACCCATGAAGGGGCTGGGGCCAACGTCCTGACTTTC
TRBJ2-1	TRBV4-1	NA	TRBD2	CASSQDRAGGLYEQFF	TGCGCCAGCAGCCAAGACCGAGCGGGGGGGCTCTATGAGCAGTTCTTC
TRBJ2-7	TRBV10-3	NA	TRBD2	CAIRPGLAGRYEQYF	TGTGCCATCAGGCCGGGACTAGCAGGTCGATACGAGCAGTACTTC
TRBJ1-4	TRBV18	once	NA	CASSQGLQRVRSNEKLFF	TGTGCCAGCTCCCAGGGGCTACAGCGGGTACGATCTAATGAAAAACTGTTTTTT
TRBJ2-7	TRBV7-9	few	NA	CASSFPSHEQYF	TGTGCCAGCAGCTTCCCTAGCCACGAGCAGTACTTC
TRBJ1-5	TRBV4-3	NA	NA	CASSQDFLAASQPQHF	TGCGCCAGCAGCCAAGACTTCTTGGCAGCCAGCCAGCCCCAGCATTTT
TRBJ1-2	TRBV9	NA	NA	CASSEARWVGNYGYTF	TGTGCCAGCAGCGAGGCCCGCTGGGTGGGAAACTATGGCTACACCTTC
TRBJ2-3	TRBV5-4	NA	TRBD2	CASSPRGDLADTQYF	TGTGCCAGCAGCCCTCGGGGGGATTTGGCAGATACGCAGTATTTT
TRBJ2-7	TRBV28	NA	TRBD2	CASSSLIAGDYEQYF	TGTGCCAGCAGTTCGTTGATAGCGGGCGACTACGAGCAGTACTTC
TRBJ2-3	TRBV7-7	once	TRBD1	CASSLGQGGTDTQYF	TGTGCTAGCAGCTTAGGACAGGGGGGCACAGATACGCAGTATTTT
TRBJ2-3	TRBV11-2	NA	NA	CASSLQPPDTQYF	TGTGCCAGCAGCTTACAGCCGCCGGATACGCAGTATTTT
TRBJ2-7	TRBV30	NA	TRBD2	CAWSLGGGYEQYF	TGTGCCTGGAGCCTCGGGGGGGGTTACGAGCAGTACTTC
TRBJ2-7	TRBV9	few	NA	CASSVTGDEQYF	TGTGCCAGCAGCGTCACAGGAGACGAGCAGTACTTC
TRBJ1-1	TRBV5-4	NA	NA	CASSFGSPGGLNTEAFF	TGTGCCAGCAGCTTTGGATCCCCGGGGGGCTTGAACACTGAAGCTTTCTTT
TRBJ2-1	TRBV28	NA	TRBD1	CASTRGTGTFSSYNEQFF	TGTGCCAGCACCCGCGGGACAGGGACCTTCAGCTCCTACAATGAGCAGTTCTTC
TRBJ1-4	TRBV9	once	NA	CASSVAEGGVGEKLFF	TGTGCCAGCAGCGTAGCTGAAGGAGGGGTGGGGGAAAAACTGTTTTTT
TRBJ1-4	TRBV7-2	NA	NA	CASSLQGEKLFF	TGTGCCAGCAGCCTCCAAGGCGAAAAACTGTTTTTT
TRBJ2-7	TRBV30	NA	NA	CAWSNLDLSHEQYF	TGTGCCTGGAGTAACTTGGACTTAAGCCACGAGCAGTACTTC
TRBJ1-1	TRBV7-3	NA	NA	CASSAKGDTEAFF	TGTGCCAGCAGCGCCAAGGGGGACACTGAAGCTTTCTTT
TRBJ2-7	TRBV12-5	NA	TRBD2	CASGLKTSGEERLYEQYF	TGTGCTAGTGGTTTGAAGACTAGCGGAGAGGAGAGATTATACGAGCAGTACTTC
TRBJ2-7	TRBV7-2	NA	TRBD2	CASSLALAGPSEQYF	TGTGCCAGCAGCTTAGCTCTAGCGGGACCCTCAGAGCAGTACTTC
TRBJ1-1	TRBV5-4	NA	NA	CASSPIDRFYTEAFF	TGTGCCAGCAGCCCAATTGACAGGTTTTACACTGAAGCTTTCTTT
TRBJ1-5	TRBV6-6	NA	NA	CASSSEMGQPQHF	TGTGCCAGCAGTTCAGAGATGGGTCAGCCCCAGCATTTT
TRBJ2-1	TRBV15	NA	NA	CATSPTAGDYNEQFF	TGTGCCACCAGCCCCACGGCAGGGGATTACAATGAGCAGTTCTTC
TRBJ2-5	TRBV28	NA	NA	CASSSRQFQETQYF	TGTGCCAGCAGCAGCAGACAGTTCCAAGAGACCCAGTACTTC
TRBJ1-4	TRBV7-9	NA	TRBD1	CASSLGQGDEKLFF	TGTGCCAGCAGCCTCGGACAGGGAGATGAAAAACTGTTTTTT
TRBJ2-2	TRBV6-1	NA	TRBD1	CASRPPGQGAGELFF	TGTGCCAGCAGACCCCCGGGACAGGGCGCCGGGGAGCTGTTTTTT
TRBJ2-2	TRBV9	NA	TRBD2	CASSVESSGRAGELFF	TGTGCCAGCAGCGTAGAGTCTAGCGGGAGGGCCGGGGAGCTGTTTTTT
TRBJ2-5	TRBV4-1	NA	TRBD1	CASSLIPGQGQETQYF	TGCGCCAGCAGCCTTATACCGGGACAGGGCCAAGAGACCCAGTACTTC
TRBJ2-7	TRBV9	few	TRBD1	CASSVGPPGQVAYEQYF	TGTGCCAGCAGCGTAGGGCCCCCGGGACAGGTAGCCTACGAGCAGTACTTC
TRBJ1-1	TRBV10-2	NA	NA	CASSVKGYTEAFF	TGCGCCAGCAGTGTAAAGGGGTACACTGAAGCTTTCTTT
TRBJ2-3	TRBV18	NA	NA	CASSANRAGTDTQYF	TGTGCCAGCTCAGCAAACAGGGCTGGCACAGATACGCAGTATTTT
TRBJ1-1	TRBV28	NA	TRBD1	CASSLFAPGGITEAFF	TGTGCCAGCAGTTTATTTGCCCCAGGGGGCATCACTGAAGCTTTCTTT
TRBJ2-7	TRBV5-4	NA	NA	CASSYPGRDYEQYF	TGTGCCAGCAGCTATCCGGGACGGGACTACGAGCAGTACTTC
TRBJ1-2	TRBV7-6	few	NA	CASSLSGYTF	TGTGCCAGCAGCTTGTCTGGCTACACCTTC
TRBJ2-5	TRBV19	NA	NA	CASSMLNARGNQYF	TGTGCCAGTAGTATGTTAAACGCTAGGGGTAACCAGTACTTC
TRBJ2-3	TRBV4-1	once	TRBD2	CASSQGSATSGTDTQYF	TGCGCCAGCAGCCAAGGATCCGCGACTAGCGGCACAGATACGCAGTATTTT
TRBJ1-1	TRBV7-9	NA	NA	CASSWDENTEAFF	TGTGCCAGCAGCTGGGACGAAAACACTGAAGCTTTCTTT
TRBJ2-5	TRBV5-1	NA	NA	CASSSRWGETQYF	TGCGCCAGCAGCTCCCGGTGGGGAGAGACCCAGTACTTC
TRBJ1-4	TRBV7-9	NA	NA	CASSPGGREKLFF	TGTGCCAGCAGCCCGGGTGGGCGTGAAAAACTGTTTTTT
TRBJ2-1	TRBV9	once	NA	CASSVGTQPGYNEQFF	TGTGCCAGCAGCGTAGGAACCCAGCCGGGCTACAATGAGCAGTTCTTC
TRBJ1-2	TRBV5-6	NA	NA	CASSYQRTVSTF	TGTGCCAGCAGCTACCAACGGACAGTGAGCACCTTC
TRBJ2-1	TRBV5-1	NA	TRBD2	CASSLAATSGGARNEQFF	TGCGCCAGCAGCTTGGCGGCAACTAGCGGGGGGGCAAGAAATGAGCAGTTCTTC
TRBJ1-1	TRBV6-1	NA	NA	CASSPRVNTEAFF	TGTGCCAGCAGTCCCCGGGTGAACACTGAAGCTTTCTTT
TRBJ2-1	TRBV11-2	NA	NA	CASSLGLGAEQFF	TGTGCCAGCAGCTTAGGACTAGGAGCGGAGCAGTTCTTC
TRBJ2-7	TRBV5-5	NA	NA	CASSPLRHYGDEQYF	TGTGCCAGCAGCCCCCTACGACATTACGGGGACGAGCAGTACTTC
TRBJ1-1	TRBV10-2	once	TRBD1	CASSDQGAVTEAFF	TGCGCCAGCAGTGATCAGGGGGCGGTAACTGAAGCTTTCTTT
TRBJ2-3	TRBV7-2	few	TRBD1	CASSGRQGASADTQYF	TGTGCCAGCAGCGGACGACAGGGGGCTTCTGCAGATACGCAGTATTTT
TRBJ1-2	TRBV29-1	NA	NA	CSLMEGSYGYTF	TGCAGCCTGATGGAGGGGAGCTATGGCTACACCTTC
TRBJ2-1	TRBV28	NA	NA	CASSFMGERYNEQFF	TGTGCCAGCAGTTTCATGGGGGAGCGTTACAATGAGCAGTTCTTC
TRBJ1-3	TRBV30	NA	NA	CAWTRTGNTIYF	TGTGCCTGGACACGAACTGGAAACACCATATATTTT
TRBJ1-5	TRBV27	NA	TRBD1	CASSLPTGTQPQHF	TGTGCCAGCAGTCTTCCGACAGGGACGCAGCCCCAGCATTTT
TRBJ1-4	TRBV5-5	NA	NA	CASSGARDEKLFF	TGTGCCAGCAGCGGGGCCAGGGATGAAAAACTGTTTTTT
TRBJ1-4	TRBV27	NA	NA	CASSRISATNEKLFF	TGTGCCAGCAGTCGGATCTCTGCAACTAATGAAAAACTGTTTTTT
TRBJ2-3	TRBV7-9	NA	NA	CASSLVIAGADTQYF	TGTGCCAGCAGCTTAGTAATCGCGGGTGCAGATACGCAGTATTTT
TRBJ1-5	TRBV7-8	NA	TRBD1	CASSLGLGQGANQPQHF	TGTGCCAGCAGCTTAGGGTTGGGACAGGGGGCGAATCAGCCCCAGCATTTT
TRBJ2-7	TRBV4-1	NA	TRBD1	CASSQDRTGGYEQYF	TGCGCCAGCAGCCAAGACCGGACAGGGGGCTACGAGCAGTACTTC